The clone carrying this T cell receptor beta chain was seen a handful of times. The CDR3 covers 14 residues. The junction had 6 bases not matched to a gene; V was cut back by 2 bases and J by 5 bases. Germline V gene sequence: CDR1 SGDLS, CDR2 YYNGEE. The data belong to a study of identical twins. TCRdb re-analysed the 5' RACE reads in MiXCR, keeping a single row per CDR3 protein. The data show some 570,000 distinct CDR3 sequences, approximately 20% seen once. These data were also filed under a second study, of yellow fever vaccine responses in identical twins.

The specimen was CD4+ T cells sorted from blood. The origin of this receptor is a young woman in good health. The gene calls are TRBV9 and TRBJ2-5; TRBD2 agrees at 7 bases. CDR3 protein: CASSVGGLDETQYF. The CDR3 DNA sequence: TGTGCCAGCAGCGTCGGGGGGTTAGATGAGACCCAGTACTTC.